The rows below give T cell receptor beta chains drawn from one sample of a study of OX40 agonist ivuxolimab in advanced cancers. This table comes from immunoSEQ multiplex PCR, and its TCRdb copy is limited to in-frame clones, with some not included. Of more than 60,000 clones listed, 85% to 90% are singletons. The sequenced sample was CD4+ or CD8+ T cells sorted from blood, obtained in a trial of the OX40 agonist ivuxolimab. These receptors were taken from an adult with an advanced solid tumor such as melanoma, head and neck, liver or kidney cancer. Each CDR3 is given with its conserved first and last residue. A D gene is named only where the DNA matches it firmly. Clone size appears in some rows only: once, few, many, or a class for an expanded clone.

size: -
V: TRBV6-5
D: TRBD1
length: 13
J: TRBJ2-7
DNA: TGTGCCATCAGAGGGACAGGGGAGGGCGAGCAGTACTTC
CDR3: CAIRGTGEGEQYF

size: -
V: TRBV29-1
D: -
length: 10
J: TRBJ2-5
DNA: TGCAGCGTCGCTGTAGGGACCCAGTACTTC
CDR3: CSVAVGTQYF

size: -
V: TRBV11-1
D: -
length: 14
J: TRBJ1-6
DNA: TGTGCCAGCAGCCCCCGGGTCTTTAATTCACCCCTCCACTTT
CDR3: CASSPRVFNSPLHF

size: -
V: TRBV19
D: -
length: 14
J: TRBJ1-1
DNA: TGTGCCAGTAGTATAAGGGTAGGGAACACTGAAGCTTTCTTT
CDR3: CASSIRVGNTEAFF

size: -
V: TRBV7-8
D: TRBD1
length: 15
J: TRBJ2-1
DNA: TGTGCCAGCAGCTTATTGGGACAGGGGGTCACTGAGCAGTTCTTC
CDR3: CASSLLGQGVTEQFF

size: -
V: TRBV19
D: TRBD2
length: 14
J: TRBJ2-3
DNA: TGTGCCAGTACCGTAGGACTAGCCGAGGAGACGCAGTATTTT
CDR3: CASTVGLAEETQYF

size: once
V: TRBV10-3
D: -
length: 12
J: TRBJ1-5
DNA: TGTGCCACTAACGAGGAGAATCAGCCCCAGCATTTT
CDR3: CATNEENQPQHF

size: -
V: TRBV11-2
D: -
length: 16
J: TRBJ1-4
DNA: TGTGCCAGCAGCCATCCTCCACAGACAACTAATGAAAAACTGTTTTTT
CDR3: CASSHPPQTTNEKLFF

size: -
V: TRBV2
D: -
length: 15
J: TRBJ2-7
DNA: TGTGCCAGCAGAACCGACAGGACCCTCTCCTACGAGCAGTACTTC
CDR3: CASRTDRTLSYEQYF

size: -
V: TRBV7-9
D: -
length: 14
J: TRBJ1-5
DNA: TGTGCCAGCAGCTTAGAACAGGGCGCAAGGTCCCAGCATTTT
CDR3: CASSLEQGARSQHF

size: few
V: TRBV7-9
D: -
length: 14
J: TRBJ2-5
DNA: TGTGCCAGCAGCTTAGCAGAACTTGGGGAGACCCAGTACTTC
CDR3: CASSLAELGETQYF

size: -
V: TRBV7-8
D: -
length: 13
J: TRBJ1-1
DNA: TGTGCCAGCAGCTTGTCAAGGAACACTGAAGCTTTCTTT
CDR3: CASSLSRNTEAFF

size: once
V: TRBV7-8
D: TRBD1
length: 15
J: TRBJ2-7
DNA: TGTGCCAGCAGCTTAGTTCTTGGACAGGGCTACGAGCAGTACTTC
CDR3: CASSLVLGQGYEQYF

size: -
V: TRBV29-1
D: -
length: 13
J: TRBJ2-7
DNA: TGCAGCGTTGGACAGACACCCTCCTACGAGCAGTACTTC
CDR3: CSVGQTPSYEQYF

size: -
V: TRBV9
D: -
length: 13
J: TRBJ1-5
DNA: TGTGCCAGCAGCGGACAAAGCAATCAGCCCCAGCATTTT
CDR3: CASSGQSNQPQHF

size: -
V: TRBV11-2
D: -
length: 13
J: TRBJ1-1
DNA: TGTGCCAGCAGCTTTAGTACGAGCACTGAAGCTTTCTTT
CDR3: CASSFSTSTEAFF

size: -
V: TRBV9
D: -
length: 15
J: TRBJ2-3
DNA: TGTGCCAGCAGCGTAGAAGGGGAAATAACAGATACGCAGTATTTT
CDR3: CASSVEGEITDTQYF

size: few
V: TRBV6-1
D: -
length: 13
J: TRBJ1-1
DNA: TGTGCCAGCAGTGAATACAGGAACACTGAAGCTTTCTTT
CDR3: CASSEYRNTEAFF

size: -
V: TRBV7-9
D: TRBD1
length: 13
J: TRBJ2-5
DNA: TGTGCCAGCAGCCCGGGACAGGGCCAGACCCAGTACTTC
CDR3: CASSPGQGQTQYF

size: -
V: TRBV6-6
D: -
length: 15
J: TRBJ2-7
DNA: TGTGCCAGCAGCCAGACAGGCGGAAGTTCCTACGAGCAGTACTTC
CDR3: CASSQTGGSSYEQYF

size: -
V: TRBV18
D: -
length: 14
J: TRBJ1-1
DNA: TGTGCCAGCTCCCCCGTGGGGCGGAACACTGAAGCTTTCTTT
CDR3: CASSPVGRNTEAFF

size: -
V: TRBV11-2
D: -
length: 15
J: TRBJ2-3
DNA: TGTGCCAGCAGCTTGGCCCTGGGGAATACAGATACGCAGTATTTT
CDR3: CASSLALGNTDTQYF

size: -
V: TRBV7-9
D: -
length: 13
J: TRBJ1-2
DNA: TGTGCCAGCAGCGTCCCACTAGGGTATGGCTACACCTTC
CDR3: CASSVPLGYGYTF

size: few
V: TRBV7-2
D: -
length: 16
J: TRBJ2-5
DNA: TGTGCCAGCAGCTCTGCGCCCTACACTAGTCAGGAGACCCAGTACTTC
CDR3: CASSSAPYTSQETQYF

size: -
V: TRBV4-2
D: -
length: 12
J: TRBJ2-7
DNA: TGTGCCAGCAGCCAAGACTCGGCATCGCTGCACTTC
CDR3: CASSQDSASLHF

size: -
V: TRBV13
D: TRBD1
length: 22
J: TRBJ2-6
DNA: TGTGCCAGCAGCATCCGGTTCCTACAACCGGGACAGGGCAGCTCTGGGGCCAACGTCCTGACTTTC
CDR3: CASSIRFLQPGQGSSGANVLTF

size: few
V: TRBV2
D: TRBD1
length: 14
J: TRBJ1-2
DNA: TGTGCCAGCAGTGGGACAGGGTGGGGAGCTGGCTACACCTTC
CDR3: CASSGTGWGAGYTF

size: -
V: TRBV30
D: -
length: 12
J: TRBJ2-5
DNA: TGTGCCTGGAGCCTAGGGATGGAGACCCAGTACTTC
CDR3: CAWSLGMETQYF

size: -
V: TRBV30
D: TRBD1
length: 12
J: TRBJ1-5
DNA: TGTGCCTGGAGTGGACAGGGCCAGCCCCAGCATTTT
CDR3: CAWSGQGQPQHF

size: -
V: TRBV29-1
D: -
length: 11
J: TRBJ1-2
DNA: TGCAGCACCCAGGAAAACTATGGCTACACCTTC
CDR3: CSTQENYGYTF

size: -
V: TRBV18
D: -
length: 13
J: TRBJ2-5
DNA: TGTGCCAGCTCACCAGGCAACCAAGAGACCCAGTACTTC
CDR3: CASSPGNQETQYF

size: -
V: TRBV7-2
D: -
length: 14
J: TRBJ1-2
DNA: TGTGCCAGCAGCTTAGTTCGGCTGAACTATGGCTACACCTTC
CDR3: CASSLVRLNYGYTF

size: -
V: TRBV7-2
D: TRBD1
length: 15
J: TRBJ2-5
DNA: TGTGCCAGCAGCCAGCCTACAGGGGGCGGAGAGACCCAGTACTTC
CDR3: CASSQPTGGGETQYF

size: once
V: TRBV4-3
D: -
length: 16
J: TRBJ1-4
DNA: TGCGCCAGCAGCCAAGATAGGCAGGGTAATAATGAAAAACTGTTTTTT
CDR3: CASSQDRQGNNEKLFF

size: -
V: TRBV4-1
D: -
length: 17
J: TRBJ1-1
DNA: TGCGCCAGCAGCCGAGGCCTTGGGTCAGGGGTGGACACTGAAGCTTTCTTT
CDR3: CASSRGLGSGVDTEAFF

size: -
V: TRBV19
D: -
length: 16
J: TRBJ1-3
DNA: TGTGCCAGTAGTAAGGGCGGGAGGTCCTCTGGAAACACCATATATTTT
CDR3: CASSKGGRSSGNTIYF

size: -
V: TRBV19
D: -
length: 18
J: TRBJ1-4
DNA: TGTGCCAGTAGTATGAACCGCTTGGACGGAATAACTAATGAAAAACTGTTTTTT
CDR3: CASSMNRLDGITNEKLFF

size: -
V: TRBV5-4
D: -
length: 14
J: TRBJ2-5
DNA: TGTGCCAGCAGCTTGGCCGGTAGCCAAGAGACCCAGTACTTC
CDR3: CASSLAGSQETQYF

size: -
V: TRBV29-1
D: -
length: 14
J: TRBJ2-7
DNA: TGCAGCGTTGAAGAGTCAGGCCGATCCTACGAGCAGTACTTC
CDR3: CSVEESGRSYEQYF

size: -
V: TRBV11-2
D: TRBD1
length: 13
J: TRBJ1-2
DNA: TGTGCCAGCAGCCCGGGACAGGACTATGGCTACACCTTC
CDR3: CASSPGQDYGYTF

size: -
V: TRBV30
D: -
length: 16
J: TRBJ1-6
DNA: TGTGCCTGGAAGATGGGGGGGAGCTCCTATAATTCACCCCTCCACTTT
CDR3: CAWKMGGSSYNSPLHF